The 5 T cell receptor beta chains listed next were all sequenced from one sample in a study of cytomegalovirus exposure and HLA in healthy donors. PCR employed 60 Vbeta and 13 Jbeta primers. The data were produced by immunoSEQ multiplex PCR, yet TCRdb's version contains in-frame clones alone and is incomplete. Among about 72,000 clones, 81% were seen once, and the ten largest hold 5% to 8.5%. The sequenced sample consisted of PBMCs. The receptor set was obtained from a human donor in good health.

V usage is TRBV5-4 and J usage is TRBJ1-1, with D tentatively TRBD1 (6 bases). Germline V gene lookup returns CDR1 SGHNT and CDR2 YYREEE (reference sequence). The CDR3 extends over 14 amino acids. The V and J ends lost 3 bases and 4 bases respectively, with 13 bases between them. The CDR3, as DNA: TGTGCCAGCAGCTGGGGGCCCCGAGCCACTGAAGCTTTCTTT. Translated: CASSWGPRATEAFF.

CDR3 amino acids: CASSLAPGSGTGELFF. Written as DNA, the CDR3 is TGCGCCAGCAGCTTGGCCCCGGGGTCGGGCACCGGGGAGCTGTTTTTT. This rearrangement joins TRBV5-1 to TRBJ2-2; TRBD2 is a possible D gene (5 bases). Germline CDR1 SGHRS, CDR2 YFSETQ. This CDR3 spans 16 amino acids. The V and J ends lost 0 bases and 4 bases respectively, with 13 bases between them.

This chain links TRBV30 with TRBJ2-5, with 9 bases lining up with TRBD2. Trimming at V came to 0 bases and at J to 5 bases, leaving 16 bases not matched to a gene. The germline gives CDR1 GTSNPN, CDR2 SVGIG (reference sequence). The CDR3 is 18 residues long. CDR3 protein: CAWSVGGGAGGLWETQYF. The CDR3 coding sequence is TGTGCCTGGAGTGTAGGGGGGGGAGCGGGGGGCCTGTGGGAGACCCAGTACTTC.

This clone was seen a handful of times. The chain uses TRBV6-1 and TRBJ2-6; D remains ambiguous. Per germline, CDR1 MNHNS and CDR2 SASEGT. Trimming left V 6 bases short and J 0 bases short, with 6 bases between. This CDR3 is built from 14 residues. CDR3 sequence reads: CASSRDSGANVLTF. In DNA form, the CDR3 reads TGTGCCAGCAGCCGAGACTCTGGGGCCAACGTCCTGACTTTC.

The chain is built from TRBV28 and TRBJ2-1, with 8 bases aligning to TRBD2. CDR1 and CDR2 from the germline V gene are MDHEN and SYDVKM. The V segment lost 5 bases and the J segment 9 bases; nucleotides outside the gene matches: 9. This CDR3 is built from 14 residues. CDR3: CASSLSGGAGEQFF. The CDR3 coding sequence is TGTGCCAGCAGTCTATCCGGGGGGGCTGGTGAGCAGTTCTTC. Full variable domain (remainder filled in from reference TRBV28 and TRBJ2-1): DVKVTQSSRYLVKRTGEKVFLECVQDMDHENMFWYRQDPGLGLRLIYFSYDVKMKEKGDIPEGYSVSREKKERFSLILESASTNQTSMYLCASSLSGGAGEQFFGPGTRLTVL.